The next 25 T cell receptor beta chains were all read from a single sample in a study of blood T cell repertoires in COVID-19. Only in-frame clones appear in the TCRdb table, and some are missing; sequencing was by immunoSEQ multiplex PCR. The profile covers about 100,000 clones, with over 80% appearing a single time and 15% to 20% taken by the ten largest. The sequencing sample was made of peripheral blood. The receptors here all came from a man in his fifties with acute or convalescent COVID-19.

This clone was seen only once. The chain links TRBV28 to TRBJ1-1; tentative D call: TRBD1 (5 bases). The length of the CDR3 is 16 residues. The V gene lost 5 bases and the J gene lost 10 bases, with 26 bases spanning the gap. From germline, CDR1 is MDHEN and CDR2 SYDVKM. The CDR3 is CASSPSWGGSPGVAFF. Written as DNA, the CDR3 is TGTGCCAGCAGTCCCTCTTGGGGGGGGAGCCCCGGAGTAGCTTTCTTT.

The J gene is TRBJ1-1, the V gene TRBV18; D uncertain. Germline lookup yields CDR1 KGHSH and CDR2 LQKENI. This CDR3 region has 14 residues. V dropped 3 bases and J dropped 4 bases, with 12 bases sitting between them. The CDR3: CASSPPAGSTEAFF. The DNA for the CDR3 is TGTGCCAGCTCACCTCCCGCCGGGTCCACTGAAGCTTTCTTT.

The chain employs TRBV4-1 and TRBJ2-7; weak D call: TRBD2 (5 bases). Germline V gene sequence: CDR1 MGHRA, CDR2 YSYEKL. V was shortened by 1 base and J by 1 base, with 14 bases between the two germline ends. The CDR3 is made up of 16 amino acids. For the CDR3, the DNA is TGCGCCAGCAGCCAAGGCCCCTCAAGAGGGTCCTACGAGCAGTACTTC. It translates to CASSQGPSRGSYEQYF.

The chain employs TRBV19 and TRBJ2-7, with 7 bases fitting TRBD2. Trimming cost V 3 bases and J 5 bases; bases outside gene matches: 7. The V gene's germline CDR1 is LNHDA and CDR2 SQIVND (reference sequence). This CDR3 has 14 amino acids. The CDR3 spells CASSIWDYSHEQYF. CDR3 coding DNA: TGTGCCAGTAGTATTTGGGACTACAGCCACGAGCAGTACTTC. Full variable domain (missing parts from reference TRBV19 and TRBJ2-7): DGGITQSPKYLFRKEGQNVTLSCEQNLNHDAMYWYRQDPGQGLRLIYYSQIVNDFQKGDIAEGYSVSREKKESFPLTVTSAQKNPTAFYLCASSIWDYSHEQYFGPGTRLTVT.

The rearrangement uses TRBV6-5 and TRBJ1-2; D is unresolved. Trimming removed 6 bases at V and 8 bases at J, with 19 bases between. CDR1 MNHEY and CDR2 SVGAGI come from the germline V gene. CDR3 length: 14 amino acids. CDR3 in DNA: TGTGCCAGCAGCTCACCGGGAACTAAAGGGGGCTACACCTTC. Translated, it gives CASSSPGTKGGYTF.

This chain links TRBV3-1 (or the pseudogene TRBV3-2) with TRBJ1-2; unclear D gene. Between the trimmed V and J ends, which lost 7 bases and 4 bases, there was a span of 19 bases. CDR3 length equals 15 residues. Germline assignment: CDR1 LGHDT and CDR2 YNNKEL (reference sequence). The chain's CDR3 is CASTLGEGRVYGYTF. The DNA of the CDR3 is TGTGCCAGCACCTTAGGAGAAGGGAGAGTCTATGGCTACACCTTC.

This clone appeared a few times. The chain carries TRBV7-8 and TRBJ1-1; D ambiguous. CDR1 and CDR2 (germline): SGHVS, FQNEAQ. Deletions cut 3 bases from V and 5 bases from J, with 10 bases between. This CDR3 is 13 amino acids long. Here the CDR3 DNA reads TGTGCCAGCAGCTTTATTCGAGGGACTGAAGCTTTCTTT. Residues: CASSFIRGTEAFF.

The chain recombines TRBV19 with TRBJ1-6; D possibly corresponds to TRBD1 (5 bases). The CDR3 spans 14 residues. Trimming took off 5 bases at V and 10 bases at J, with 15 bases between the two ends. Germline V lookup: CDR1 LNHDA, CDR2 SQIVND (reference sequence). The CDR3 spells CASSGVSKGSPLHF. The CDR3 coding sequence is TGTGCCAGTAGTGGAGTATCGAAGGGGTCACCCCTCCACTTT.

This chain connects TRBV19 to TRBJ1-6, with TRBD1 as a possible D gene (6 bases). This CDR3 comprises 16 residues. V was clipped by 2 bases and J by 10 bases, with 18 bases between them. In germline, CDR1 is LNHDA, CDR2 SQIVND (reference sequence). The CDR3 loop reads CASSINLRQAGSPLHF. CDR3 bases: TGTGCCAGTAGTATAAATCTCCGACAGGCTGGATCACCCCTCCACTTT.

This clone appeared once. The chain links TRBV11-2 to TRBJ1-1, with D hard to call. From germline, CDR1 is SGHAT and CDR2 FQNNGV. The CDR3 runs to 13 residues. V lost 5 bases and J 0 bases, leaving 7 bases between the germline ends. CDR3 residues: CASSLDMNTEAFF. CDR3 bases: TGTGCCAGCAGCCTTGACATGAACACTGAAGCTTTCTTT. Full variable domain (remainder filled in from reference TRBV11-2 and TRBJ1-1): EAGVAQSPRYKIIEKRQSVAFWCNPISGHATLYWYQQILGQGPKLLIQFQNNGVVDDSQLPKDRFSAERLKGVDSTLKIQPAKLEDSAVYLCASSLDMNTEAFFGQGTRLTVV.

The rearrangement uses TRBV20-1 and TRBJ1-1, with a weak D call TRBD1 (6 bases). This CDR3 comprises 14 residues. Deletions cut 3 bases from V and 1 base from J, with 12 bases between. Germline values: CDR1 DFQATT, CDR2 SNEGSKA (reference sequence). The CDR3 spells CSASRYRANTEAFF. CDR3 coding DNA: TGCAGTGCTAGTCGATACAGGGCGAACACTGAAGCTTTCTTT.

The chain carries TRBV5-1 and TRBJ2-3, with a weak D call TRBD2 (6 bases). CDR1 is SGHRS, CDR2 YFSETQ, per germline. This CDR3 is built from 16 residues. Trimming left V 4 bases short and J 6 bases short, with 21 bases between. The CDR3 DNA is TGCGCCAGCAGCCCCGGGAGTAGTAGCGCCATCGATACGCAGTATTTT. Protein product: CASSPGSSSAIDTQYF.

Here the CDR3 DNA reads TGTGCCAGCAGCATGATGACAGGAGCCAACACTGAAGCTTTCTTT. Its protein product is CASSMMTGANTEAFF. This chain joins TRBV27 and TRBJ1-1; tentatively, D is TRBD1 (6 bases). The CDR3 spans 15 residues. Between the trimmed V and J ends, which lost 6 bases and 2 bases, there was a span of 16 bases. Germline values: CDR1 MNHEY, CDR2 SMNVEV (reference sequence).

This rearrangement joins TRBV7-6 to TRBJ1-6, with TRBD1 matching 8 bases. J gave up 9 bases and V 6 bases, and 10 bases lay outside the gene matches. Germline V lookup: CDR1 SGHVS, CDR2 FNYEAQ. The CDR3 totals 15 residues. CDR3 DNA sequence: TGTGCCAGCAGAAGGGGACAGGAATGGACTTCACCCCTCCACTTT. Residues: CASRRGQEWTSPLHF.

This rearrangement joins TRBV4-3 to TRBJ1-2; 8 nucleotides match TRBD1. CDR1 is LGHNA, CDR2 YSLEER, per germline. This CDR3 has 15 residues. V lost 6 bases, J lost 2 bases, and 8 bases stayed unmatched. CDR3 nucleotide sequence: TGCGCCAGCAGTCACACAAGGACAGGGAACTATGGCTACACCTTC. Translating gives CASSHTRTGNYGYTF.

The V gene is TRBV9, the J gene TRBJ1-1; D is perhaps TRBD1 (5 bases). CDR1 SGDLS and CDR2 YYNGEE come from the germline V gene. V dropped 2 bases and J dropped 6 bases, with 11 bases sitting between them. The CDR3 is 13 residues long. The CDR3 sequence: CASSVSRVSEAFF. The CDR3 DNA reads as TGTGCCAGCAGCGTGTCCAGGGTCTCTGAAGCTTTCTTT.

The gene calls are TRBV19 and TRBJ2-2; D might be TRBD2 (5 bases). The V end lost 2 bases, the J end lost 7 bases, and 8 bases lay between the germline ends. CDR3 length: 13 residues. Germline V gene data show CDR1 as LNHDA and CDR2 as SQIVND (reference sequence). CDR3 region: CASSILEGGELFF. The DNA of the CDR3 is TGTGCCAGTAGTATACTAGAGGGCGGGGAGCTGTTTTTT.

The chain uses TRBV7-2 and TRBJ1-4; D is unresolved. CDR1 is SGHTA and CDR2 is FQGNSA in the germline V gene. V gave up 5 bases and J gave up 0 bases, with 10 bases separating them. The CDR3 runs to 15 residues. Written as DNA, the CDR3 is TGTGCCAGCAGCCCGAGACTAACAACTAATGAAAAACTGTTTTTT. This translates into CASSPRLTTNEKLFF.

This sequence joins TRBV6-7 and TRBJ1-2, with no clear D. TRBV6-7 belongs to the ORF category, with a function that is uncertain. The CDR3 consists of 17 residues. Trimming stripped 3 bases from V and 0 bases from J, with 17 bases between. The CDR3 region has the DNA TGTGCCAGCAGTTATCCCGATGCGCGGCCAGCTAACTATGGCTACACCTTC. Amino acid sequence: CASSYPDARPANYGYTF.

The rearrangement uses TRBV18 and TRBJ1-1; no clear D. This CDR3 has 13 residues. Trimming stripped 3 bases from V and 5 bases from J, with 10 bases between. From germline, CDR1 is KGHSH and CDR2 LQKENI. CDR3 residues: CASSPTPGTEAFF. The CDR3 DNA sequence: TGTGCCAGCTCACCGACACCCGGAACTGAAGCTTTCTTT.

The genes are TRBV2 and TRBJ1-5; 7 bases fit TRBD1. From germline, CDR1 is SNHLY and CDR2 FYNNEI. This CDR3 is built from 13 residues. V lost 6 bases and J lost 2; bases outside the gene matches: 1. The CDR3 sequence: CASRGQGNQPQHF. The CDR3 DNA reads TGTGCCAGCAGAGGACAGGGCAATCAGCCCCAGCATTTT.

This clone was counted only a few times. The chain recombines TRBV4-1 with TRBJ1-2, with a weak D call TRBD1 (6 bases). V lost 3 bases and J 8 bases, leaving 22 bases between the germline ends. Germline V CDR1 and CDR2: MGHRA, YSYEKL. The CDR3 loop spans 16 amino acids. The CDR3 coding sequence is TGCGCCAGCAGCCATCCCCAGGAGGGGGGGGGATGGGGCTACACCTTC. This gives the protein CASSHPQEGGGWGYTF.

The rearrangement links TRBV7-2 to TRBJ2-1, with 10 bases matching TRBD1. V lost 4 bases, J lost 4 bases, and 4 bases stayed unmatched. There are 15 residues in the CDR3. Germline V gene lookup returns CDR1 SGHTA and CDR2 FQGNSA. The DNA of the CDR3 is TGTGCCAGCAGCTCGGGACAGGGGACTTACAATGAGCAGTTCTTC. This sequence encodes CASSSGQGTYNEQFF. Complete variable domain (other parts from reference TRBV7-2 and TRBJ2-1): GAGVSQSPSNKVTEKGKDVELRCDPISGHTALYWYRQSLGQGLEFLIYFQGNSAPDKSGLPSDRFSAERTGGSVSTLTIQRTQQEDSAVYLCASSSGQGTYNEQFFGPGTRLTVL.

V gene TRBV6-1 combines with J gene TRBJ1-3, with 7 bases lining up with TRBD1. Germline V gene sequence: CDR1 MNHNS, CDR2 SASEGT. This CDR3 comprises 16 residues. The J segment lost 4 bases and the V segment lost 3 bases, leaving 9 bases of the junction unmatched. CDR3 sequence reads: CASSDLKTGFGNTIYF. Written as DNA, the CDR3 is TGTGCCAGCAGTGACCTTAAGACAGGGTTCGGAAACACCATATATTTT.

The genes are TRBV28 and TRBJ1-1; TRBD1 might be the D (6 bases). Germline CDR1 and CDR2: MDHEN and SYDVKM. The CDR3 is made up of 15 amino acids. Trimming pared 5 bases from V and 5 bases from J, leaving 18 bases between. The CDR3 nucleotides are TGTGCCAGCAGTACCCTACAGGGAGGGTTTACTGAAGCTTTCTTT. Protein product: CASSTLQGGFTEAFF.